This TCR beta chain was observed in a study of beta chain features in type 1 diabetes. Study in general: Researchers looked at 95 million to 140 million sorted cells across all samples.

Blood was collected once per donor into heparin, averaging about 110 mL. Findings of the study overall: People with Type 1 diabetes carried modestly yet significantly shorter TCRB CDR3s in all four CD4+ subsets. For patients, the naive, central memory and Treg TCRB repertoires appeared more alike than for healthy donors.

Remarks on this clone: What it binds is not known.

The germline CDR1 and CDR2 sequences are KGHSH and LQKENI. The V end was cut by 6 bases, the J end by 0 bases, with 7 bases between. The CDR3 is 13 amino acids. Every bit of the isolated RNA underwent reverse transcription, so sequencing read expressed TCRB transcripts. Repertoires were generated with immunoSEQ multiplex PCR, while TCRdb's copy carries only in-frame clones and drops some. Among about 120,000 clones, about 15% were seen once, and the ten largest hold approximately 2.3%. The receptor was derived from a man in his thirties or forties with type 1 diabetes. V usage is TRBV18 and J usage is TRBJ2-3; D ambiguous. The sequenced sample was central memory CD4+ T cells from blood. This CDR3 is CASSQSSTDTQYF. The CDR3 DNA reads as TGTGCCAGCTCTCAGTCTAGCACAGATACGCAGTATTTT. Combining the CDR3 with reference TRBV18 and TRBJ2-3 gives the whole variable domain NAGVMQNPRHLVRRRGQEARLRCSPMKGHSHVYWYRQLPEEGLKFMVYLQKENIIDESGMPKERFSAEFPKEGPSILRIQQVVRGDSAAYFCASSQSSTDTQYFGPGTRLTVL.